The 31 T cell receptor beta chains reported below all come from one sample, sequenced in a study of blood T cell repertoires in COVID-19. Data came from immunoSEQ multiplex PCR; TCRdb stores just in-frame clones and leaves some out. The sample records more than 200,000 clones, 89% being singletons. The sample comprised PBMCs or T cells enriched from blood (not recorded which). The receptors stem from a woman younger than 45 with acute COVID-19.

The chain carries TRBV4-3 and TRBJ1-1; no reliable D call. The V gene's germline CDR1 is LGHNA and CDR2 YSLEER. Trimming stripped 1 base from V and 0 bases from J, with 9 bases between. The CDR3 contains 15 residues. The CDR3 region is CASSQGSGVNTEAFF. The DNA for the CDR3 is TGCGCCAGCAGCCAAGGGAGCGGGGTGAACACTGAAGCTTTCTTT.

The count of this clone is one. The chain recombines TRBV3-1 (or the pseudogene TRBV3-2) with TRBJ2-1; 7 nucleotides align to TRBD2. Losses at the gene ends were 4 bases for V and 7 bases for J; bases not matched to a gene: 10. Germline V gene sequence: CDR1 LGHDT, CDR2 YNNKEL (reference sequence). There are 15 residues in the CDR3. CDR3 region: CASSRSQLAVNEQFF. The CDR3, as DNA: TGTGCCAGCAGCCGATCTCAGCTAGCGGTAAATGAGCAGTTCTTC.

The gene calls are TRBV30 and TRBJ1-2, with TRBD1 identical over 8 bases. Germline V gives CDR1 GTSNPN, CDR2 SVGIG (reference sequence). V lost 0 bases to trimming and J lost 2 bases; unmatched junction nucleotides: 2. This CDR3 is built from 14 residues. The CDR3 DNA follows: TGTGCCTGGAGTGTGAACAGGGGGAACTATGGCTACACCTTC. It yields the protein CAWSVNRGNYGYTF.

In the case of this clone: At the DNA level, this CDR3 is encoded by other sequences in the same sample as well. The rearrangement uses TRBV7-9 and TRBJ1-1; TRBD1 matches 7 bases. J lost 1 base, V lost 2 bases, and 4 bases had no gene match. The germline V gene has CDR1 SEHNR and CDR2 FQNEAQ (reference sequence). The CDR3 has 15 residues. This CDR3 reads CASSLTRGRNTEAFF. CDR3 nucleotide sequence: TGTGCCAGCAGCTTAACTAGGGGGCGGAACACTGAAGCTTTCTTT.

For the CDR3, the DNA is TGTGCCACCAGTGACCGGACTAGTTCCCCCTACGAGCAGTACTTC. Its translation: CATSDRTSSPYEQYF. V is TRBV24-1 and J is TRBJ2-7; 7 bases map to TRBD2. Germline V lookup: CDR1 KGHDR, CDR2 SFDVKD. With V trimmed by 4 bases and J by 2 bases, 7 bases remained unmatched. This CDR3 region has 15 residues.

The gene calls are TRBV14 and TRBJ2-2, with a possible D match to TRBD2 (5 bases). The CDR3 contains 13 residues. The germline V and J ends were trimmed by 3 bases and 6 bases, with 8 bases remaining between them. Per germline, CDR1 SGHDN and CDR2 FVKESK. The CDR3 sequence: CASSQEASGELFF. As DNA, the CDR3 is TGTGCCAGCAGCCAGGAGGCGTCCGGGGAGCTGTTTTTT.

As regards this clone: The identical CDR3 is also encoded by other nucleotide sequences in the sample. This sequence joins TRBV5-1 and TRBJ1-1, with a tentative D call TRBD1 (5 bases). Deletions cut 0 bases from V and 0 bases from J, with 6 bases between. Looked up from germline, CDR1 is SGHRS and CDR2 is YFSETQ. The CDR3 has 14 amino acids. The CDR3 DNA is TGCGCCAGCAGCTTGGCAGGGATGAACACTGAAGCTTTCTTT. Its protein is CASSLAGMNTEAFF.

This clone was recorded a few times. The chain employs TRBV9 and TRBJ1-2; 7 bases are shared with TRBD1. CDR1 is SGDLS and CDR2 is YYNGEE in the germline V gene. V lost 4 bases and J lost 4; bases outside the gene matches: 10. The CDR3 covers 15 residues. The CDR3: CASSPRDSLGYGYTF. The CDR3 region has the DNA TGTGCCAGCAGCCCCAGGGACAGCCTGGGCTATGGCTACACCTTC.

The V gene is TRBV7-9, the J gene TRBJ1-2; 9 nucleotides agree with TRBD1. V lost 4 bases and J lost 9; bases outside the gene matches: 9. CDR1 and CDR2 from the germline V gene are SEHNR and FQNEAQ (reference sequence). CDR3 length equals 14 residues. CDR3 sequence (DNA): TGTGCCAGCAGCTCCGACAGGGGGGGGTTGAGCTACACCTTC. This encodes CASSSDRGGLSYTF. The complete variable domain, with remaining parts taken from reference TRBV7-9 and TRBJ1-2, reads DTGVSQNPRHKITKRGQNVTFRCDPISEHNRLYWYRQTLGQGPEFLTYFQNEAQLEKSRLLSDRFSAERPKGSFSTLEIQRTEQGDSAMYLCASSSDRGGLSYTFGSGTRLTVV.

The CDR3 protein is CASSPRQGSQPQHF. The CDR3 region has the DNA TGTGCCAGCAGTCCGCGACAGGGAAGTCAGCCCCAGCATTTT. The J gene is TRBJ1-5, the V gene TRBV6-2 or TRBV6-3; the match to TRBD1 covers 7 bases. CDR3 length: 14 amino acids. The germline V gene encodes CDR1 MNHEY and CDR2 SVGEGT. With V trimmed by 5 bases and J by 6 bases, 7 bases remained unmatched.

The chain carries TRBV30 and TRBJ2-3; D may be TRBD2 (5 bases). Germline CDR1 and CDR2: GTSNPN and SVGIG (reference sequence). There are 14 residues in the CDR3. The ends were cut back, 8 bases at V and 0 bases at J, with 15 bases in the middle. The CDR3: CALSRGRSTDTQYF. The CDR3 bases are TGTGCCCTAAGTCGGGGTAGGAGCACAGATACGCAGTATTTT.

The chain couples TRBV5-8 to TRBJ1-6; TRBD1 might be the D (6 bases). Germline V gene lookup returns CDR1 SGHTS and CDR2 YDEGEE. Trimming left V 0 bases short and J 0 bases short, with 16 bases between. This CDR3 contains 19 residues. The CDR3 DNA follows: TGTGCCAGCAGCTTGGACACAGGGACCGTAAGCTCCTATAATTCACCCCTCCACTTT. It encodes CASSLDTGTVSSYNSPLHF.

The V call is TRBV21-1, the J call TRBJ2-2; the table's D call of TRBD2 was not tested on the DNA. TRBV21-1 constitutes a pseudogene. The CDR3 is made up of 19 amino acids. In DNA form, the CDR3 reads TGTGCCAGCAGACCCGCGGCCCCTAGCGGGGGGGAGAACACCGGGGAGCTGTTTTTT. Translating gives CASRPAAPSGGENTGELFF.

The genes are TRBV4-1 and TRBJ1-3, with D possibly TRBD1 on 5 matching bases. Germline CDR1 and CDR2: MGHRA and YSYEKL. This CDR3 comprises 15 residues. Trimming stripped 2 bases from V and 0 bases from J, with 8 bases between. The CDR3 DNA is TGCGCCAGCAGCCAACAGGGACTCTCTGGAAACACCATATATTTT. It specifies CASSQQGLSGNTIYF.

This clone has more than one count but fewer than ten. The chain carries TRBV3-1 (or the pseudogene TRBV3-2) and TRBJ2-7; tentatively, D is TRBD2 (6 bases). The germline CDR1 and CDR2 sequences are LGHDT and YNNKEL (reference sequence). This CDR3 comprises 15 residues. V lost 3 bases, J lost 1 base, and 13 bases lay in between. CDR3 sequence (DNA): TGTGCCAGCAGCCACGGGCCAGGGAGGTCCTACGAGCAGTACTTC. Translated: CASSHGPGRSYEQYF.

The V and J genes are TRBV27 and TRBJ1-4, with D unresolved. The germline gives CDR1 MNHEY, CDR2 SMNVEV (reference sequence). The CDR3 contains 16 residues. V shed 2 bases and J shed 5 bases, with 15 bases lying between them. The CDR3 protein is CASSLSGWRPNEKLFF. Here the CDR3 DNA reads TGTGCCAGCAGTTTAAGCGGTTGGAGGCCAAATGAAAAACTGTTTTTT.

The chain has TRBV5-1 and TRBJ2-7; TRBD1 might be the D (5 bases). The CDR3 totals 15 residues. Germline lookup yields CDR1 SGHRS and CDR2 YFSETQ. V was pared by 1 base and J by 5 bases, with 16 bases between. The CDR3 nucleotides are TGCGCCAGCAGCTTGCCGGCAGGGAATACGGACGAGCAGTACTTC. Translating gives CASSLPAGNTDEQYF.

This clone came up once. The chain carries TRBV11-2 and TRBJ2-2; 7 nucleotides align to TRBD2. This CDR3 contains 17 residues. Germline CDR1 and CDR2: SGHAT and FQNNGV. V gave up 0 bases and J gave up 6 bases; unmatched junction bases: 10. This CDR3 reads CASSLDLVTGGAGELFF. The DNA for the CDR3 is TGTGCCAGCAGCTTAGATCTCGTAACGGGGGGAGCCGGGGAGCTGTTTTTT.

V usage is TRBV19 and J usage is TRBJ1-5; 9 bases fit TRBD1. CDR1 and CDR2 (germline): LNHDA, SQIVND (reference sequence). The CDR3 is 16 residues long. J lost 1 base, V lost 10 bases, and 11 bases had no gene match. DNA for the CDR3: TGTGCCACCTCCGGGACAGGGATTGGGAGCAATCAGCCCCAGCATTTT. It yields the protein CATSGTGIGSNQPQHF. Supplemented by reference TRBV19 and TRBJ1-5, the full variable domain reads DGGITQSPKYLFRKEGQNVTLSCEQNLNHDAMYWYRQDPGQGLRLIYYSQIVNDFQKGDIAEGYSVSREKKESFPLTVTSAQKNPTAFYLCATSGTGIGSNQPQHFGDGTRLSIL.

The chain couples TRBV29-1 to TRBJ2-3; 8 bases align to TRBD1. Germline V gives CDR1 SQVTM, CDR2 ANQGSEA. V lost 6 bases to trimming and J lost 4 bases; unmatched junction nucleotides: 6. This CDR3 spans 13 amino acids. CDR3 residues: CSVRQGTSDTQYF. DNA for the CDR3: TGCAGCGTCAGACAGGGGACGTCAGATACGCAGTATTTT.

The chain is built from TRBV7-2 and TRBJ2-5; TRBD2 matches at 8 bases. Germline V CDR1 and CDR2: SGHTA, FQGNSA. With V trimmed by 5 bases and J by 3 bases, 20 bases remained unmatched. This CDR3 spans 19 amino acids. The CDR3 bases are TGTGCCAGCAGCCTATTAGTGGGGGTCCAGCGGGGGAGCAAAGAGACCCAGTACTTC. Amino acids: CASSLLVGVQRGSKETQYF.

J is TRBJ1-2 and V is TRBV7-6; maybe TRBD1 (5 bases). Trimming cost V 2 bases and J 8 bases, with 15 bases left between them. Germline V gives CDR1 SGHVS, CDR2 FNYEAQ. This CDR3 has 14 residues. Here the CDR3 DNA reads TGTGCCAGCAGCTTAATGTCAGGGTCTGGGGGCTACACCTTC. It codes for CASSLMSGSGGYTF.

The CDR3 coding sequence is TGTGCCAGCAGTGACGCAGGGGGATCCTACAATGAGCAGTTCTTC. It specifies CASSDAGGSYNEQFF. The chain combines TRBV2 with TRBJ2-1; 7 bases match TRBD1. CDR1 and CDR2 from the germline V gene are SNHLY and FYNNEI. The CDR3 extends over 15 amino acids. The ends lost 3 bases at V and 1 base at J; junction bases unmatched: 3.

The chain has TRBV19 and TRBJ1-1; a possible D gene is TRBD1 (5 bases). Germline CDR1 reads LNHDA; CDR2 reads SQIVND (reference sequence). The CDR3 consists of 13 residues. V was clipped by 5 bases and J by 6 bases, with 13 bases between them. In nucleotides, the CDR3 is TGTGCCAGTAGTGGGGGAGGGGCCCCTGAAGCTTTCTTT. It is translated as CASSGGGAPEAFF.

This clone was recorded only once. The V and J genes are TRBV9 and TRBJ1-1; weak D call: TRBD1 (5 bases). The V and J ends lost 0 bases and 0 bases respectively, with 9 bases between them. Germline CDR1 SGDLS, CDR2 YYNGEE. This CDR3 comprises 15 residues. The DNA of the CDR3 is TGTGCCAGCAGCGTAGCTCCAGGGATGAACACTGAAGCTTTCTTT. It yields the protein CASSVAPGMNTEAFF.

This chain connects TRBV15 to TRBJ2-7; TRBD2 agrees at 8 bases. The CDR3 spans 15 residues. V was pared by 1 base and J by 0 bases, with 2 bases of the junction left unmatched. CDR1 is LNHNV and CDR2 is YYDKDF in the germline V gene (reference sequence). The CDR3 is CATSRAGGSSYEQYF. Written as DNA, the CDR3 is TGTGCCACCAGCAGAGCGGGGGGGTCCTCCTACGAGCAGTACTTC.

The chain joins TRBV20-1 to TRBJ2-7, with D tentatively TRBD1 (5 bases). Per the germline V gene, CDR1 is DFQATT and CDR2 is SNEGSKA (reference sequence). The CDR3 runs to 14 residues. V was pared by 3 bases and J by 0 bases, with 12 bases between. In DNA form, the CDR3 reads TGCAGTGCTAGTTTAGGGGAAAGCTCCTACGAGCAGTACTTC. It yields the protein CSASLGESSYEQYF.

The chain uses TRBV7-6 and TRBJ2-5; TRBD2 aligns across 9 bases. This CDR3 has 15 residues. J gave up 9 bases and V 5 bases, and 13 bases lay outside the gene matches. Germline V gene data show CDR1 as SGHVS and CDR2 as FNYEAQ. The CDR3 protein is CASSAGTSPLVAQYF. In nucleotides, the CDR3 is TGTGCCAGCAGCGCTGGGACTAGCCCACTTGTTGCCCAGTACTTC.

J is TRBJ1-4 and V is TRBV30, with 8 bases aligning to TRBD1. The CDR3 has 15 amino acids. The junction had 3 bases not matched to a gene; V was cut back by 2 bases and J by 1 base. The germline CDR1 and CDR2 sequences are GTSNPN and SVGIG (reference sequence). The chain's CDR3 is CAWSNRGGTNEKLFF. The DNA of the CDR3 is TGTGCCTGGAGTAACAGGGGGGGAACTAATGAAAAACTGTTTTTT.

V is TRBV27 and J is TRBJ1-4; D unclear. Germline CDR1 reads MNHEY; CDR2 reads SMNVEV (reference sequence). The CDR3 contains 16 residues. Trimming left V 6 bases short and J 1 base short, with 15 bases between. This CDR3 is CASSRTIGVTNEKLFF. The DNA of the CDR3 is TGTGCCAGCAGCCGCACCATCGGGGTAACTAATGAAAAACTGTTTTTT.

This chain connects TRBV6-5 to TRBJ2-2, with a possible D match to TRBD2 (6 bases). Trimming took off 2 bases at V and 2 bases at J, with 12 bases between the two ends. The germline V gene encodes CDR1 MNHEY and CDR2 SVGAGI. CDR3 length equals 16 residues. CDR3 coding DNA: TGTGCCAGCAGTTACCGGCGGGGACCCAACACCGGGGAGCTGTTTTTT. It translates to CASSYRRGPNTGELFF.